One sample yielded the 8 T cell receptor beta chains listed below, sequenced in a study of T cell repertoires in cytomegalovirus infection. Using its own MiXCR run on the reads, TCRdb lists one record per CDR3 protein. The sample lists about 500,000 distinct CDR3 sequences, roughly a third occurring once. Antigens of these TCRs are unknown. Sequenced here: cultured PBMCs, sampled from culture after CMV antigen stimulation. These receptors originate from a human donor in good health (CMV status not recorded). Some clones in this sample may be carry-over from other donors' samples.

The chain employs TRBV12-3 or TRBV12-4 and TRBJ2-1, with TRBD2 identical over 10 bases. V trimming: 5 bases; J trimming: 8 bases; junction bases outside the gene matches: 18. This CDR3 is 18 amino acids long. The chain's CDR3 is CASSPLGASGSRVHEQFF. In DNA, the CDR3 is TGTGCCAGCAGTCCCCTCGGAGCTAGCGGGAGTAGGGTCCATGAGCAGTTCTTC.

The chain has TRBV5-1 and TRBJ2-6; D gene unclear. This CDR3 has 18 residues. Deletions cut 0 bases from V and 1 base from J, with 14 bases between. Germline assignment: CDR1 SGHRS and CDR2 YFSETQ. The CDR3 nucleotides are TGCGCCAGCAGCTTGGTTCCCTCCAGCCTGTCTGGGGCCAACGTCCTGACTTTC. Translated: CASSLVPSSLSGANVLTF.

This clonotype was picked up a small number of times. V gene TRBV12-3 or TRBV12-4 combines with J gene TRBJ2-3; D might be TRBD1 or TRBD2, each matching 5 bases. The V end lost 6 bases, the J end lost 6 bases, and 13 bases lay between the germline ends. The CDR3 runs 13 residues. This CDR3 is CASRRDLGDTQYF. Here the CDR3 DNA reads TGTGCCAGCAGACGGGACCTTGGGGATACGCAGTATTTT.

This clonotype was counted only a few times. V and J are TRBV29-1 and TRBJ1-1, with TRBD1 as a possible D gene (5 bases). The CDR3 loop spans 13 amino acids. With 8 bases removed from V and 6 bases from J, the gap between germline ends came to 19 bases. Per germline, CDR1 SQVTM and CDR2 ANQGSEA. CDR3 residues: CSTGTVLAPEAFF. The DNA of the CDR3 is TGCAGCACCGGGACCGTGCTGGCCCCTGAAGCTTTCTTT.

In this sample, this clonotype turned up many times. This chain connects TRBV7-2 to TRBJ1-4, with TRBD1 matching over 7 bases. The CDR3 covers 14 residues. CDR1 and CDR2 (germline): SGHTA, FQGNSA. Trimming at V came to 5 bases and at J to 7 bases, leaving 7 bases not matched to a gene. CDR3 bases: TGTGCCAGCAGCCCTGAGACAGGGCGTGAAAAACTGTTTTTT. Translation: CASSPETGREKLFF.

This clonotype occurred a few times. The chain combines TRBV10-3 with TRBJ1-1, with D unresolved. This CDR3 spans 13 amino acids. Germline V CDR1 and CDR2: ENHRY, SYGVKD. Deletions cut 9 bases from V and 1 base from J, with 12 bases between. CDR3 sequence: CAICAEGNTEAFF. The CDR3 nucleotides read TGTGCCATTTGCGCGGAGGGGAACACTGAAGCTTTCTTT.

V gene TRBV19 combines with J gene TRBJ1-2, with D possibly being TRBD1 (6 bases). This CDR3 region has 14 residues. V was pared by 5 bases and J by 7 bases, with 17 bases between. Per the germline V gene, CDR1 is LNHDA and CDR2 is SQIVND (reference sequence). The CDR3 region is CASSEQGGSPGYTF. The CDR3 bases are TGTGCCAGTAGTGAACAGGGTGGAAGCCCTGGCTACACCTTC.

This chain joins TRBV5-1 and TRBJ2-7, with a weak D call TRBD1 (5 bases). The ends were cut back, 3 bases at V and 3 bases at J, with 10 bases in the middle. The length of the CDR3 is 13 residues. Looked up from germline, CDR1 is SGHRS and CDR2 is YFSETQ. CDR3 bases: TGCGCCAGCAGCTCCCAGGGTTACTACGAGCAGTACTTC. Translated: CASSSQGYYEQYF.